This T cell receptor (beta chain) was found in a study of CD8 T cell repertoires and HIV-1 epitope variants. By share, this clone ranks as medium-sized. Antigen: not known. Findings of the study overall: About five clonotypes recognized Nef KF9, one HW9, none TAALDMSHF.

CDR1 is MDHEN and CDR2 is SYDVKM in the germline V gene. Trimming shortened V by 2 bases and J by 5 bases, and 3 bases separated the two germline ends. The CDR3 runs 12 residues. TCRdb's copy holds only in-frame clones and misses some; the assay was immunoSEQ multiplex PCR. The profile shows roughly 7,900 clones, around 60% of them singletons. The rearrangement uses TRBV28 and TRBJ2-2, with D unclear. The source material was cultured CD8+ T cells derived from PBMCs. This clonotype originated in a male donor with HIV. The DNA of the CDR3 is TGTGCCAGCAGTTTAGAGACCGGGGAGCTGTTTTTT. Amino acids: CASSLETGELFF.